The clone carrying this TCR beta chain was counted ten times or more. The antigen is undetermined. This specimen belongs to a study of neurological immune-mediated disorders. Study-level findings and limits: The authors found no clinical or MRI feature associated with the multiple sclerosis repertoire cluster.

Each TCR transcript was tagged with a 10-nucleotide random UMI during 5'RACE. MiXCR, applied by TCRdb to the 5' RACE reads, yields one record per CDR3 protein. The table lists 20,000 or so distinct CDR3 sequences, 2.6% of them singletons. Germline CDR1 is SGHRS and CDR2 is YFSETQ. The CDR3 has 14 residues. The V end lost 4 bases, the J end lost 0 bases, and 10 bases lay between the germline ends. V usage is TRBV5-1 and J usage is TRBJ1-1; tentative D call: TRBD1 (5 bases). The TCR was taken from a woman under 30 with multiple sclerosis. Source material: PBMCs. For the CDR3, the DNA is TGCGCCAGCAGCCGGTCCAGGGTGAACACTGAAGCTTTCTTT. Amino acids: CASSRSRVNTEAFF.